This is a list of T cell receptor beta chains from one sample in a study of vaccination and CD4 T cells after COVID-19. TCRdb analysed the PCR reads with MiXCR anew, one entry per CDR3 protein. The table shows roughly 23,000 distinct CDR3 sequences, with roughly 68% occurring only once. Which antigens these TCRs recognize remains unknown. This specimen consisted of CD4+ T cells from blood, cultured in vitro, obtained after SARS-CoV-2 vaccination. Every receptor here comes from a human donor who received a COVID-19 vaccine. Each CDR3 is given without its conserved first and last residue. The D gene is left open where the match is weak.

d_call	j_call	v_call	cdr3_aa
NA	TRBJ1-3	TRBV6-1	ASSEVSGWNTIY
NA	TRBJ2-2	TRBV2	ASSRGLDTGELF
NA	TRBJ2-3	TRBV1	TSSKGGLAGAPDTQY
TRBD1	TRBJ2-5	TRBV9	ASSGRQGAETQY
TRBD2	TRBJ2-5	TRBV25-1	ASRKTSGETQY
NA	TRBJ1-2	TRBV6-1	ASSEVAQGSYT
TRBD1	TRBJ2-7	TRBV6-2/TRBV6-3	ASSYSRTGGPYEQY
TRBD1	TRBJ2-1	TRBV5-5	ASSFRGETGGINNEQF
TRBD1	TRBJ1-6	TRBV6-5	ASSYFGQGASPLH
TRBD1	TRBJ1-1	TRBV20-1	SAPDRGKMNTEAF
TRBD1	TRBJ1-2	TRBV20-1	SASQGGEGYGYT
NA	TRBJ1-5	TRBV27	ASSLYRAGNQPQH
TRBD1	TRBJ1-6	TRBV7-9	ASSFGTADNSPLH
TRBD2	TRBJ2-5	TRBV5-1	ASSLLAGGGETQY
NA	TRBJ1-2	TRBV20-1	SARAAGYGYT
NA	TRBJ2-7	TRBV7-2	ASSPEGIASYEQY
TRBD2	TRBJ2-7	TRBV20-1	SALGLANEQY
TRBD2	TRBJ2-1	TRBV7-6	ASSSPRGSGLASNEQF
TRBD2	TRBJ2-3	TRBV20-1	SARAGGQSDTQY
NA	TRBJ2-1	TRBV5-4	ASSKGRDRTYNEQF
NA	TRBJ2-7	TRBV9	ASSAAGDEQY
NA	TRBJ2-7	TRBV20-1	SALGNAVEY
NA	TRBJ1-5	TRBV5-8	ASRFRGEANQPQH
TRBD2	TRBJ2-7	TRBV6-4	ASSDSCGTSETPRLYEQY
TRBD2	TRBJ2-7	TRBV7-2	ASSSSSGGSPYEQY
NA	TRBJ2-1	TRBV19	ASSNEQF
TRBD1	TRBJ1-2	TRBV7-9	ASSYGTDDGYT
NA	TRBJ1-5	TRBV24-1	ATSEHPSGDLLSNQPQH
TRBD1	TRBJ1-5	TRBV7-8	ASSLGPTGGVGNQPQH
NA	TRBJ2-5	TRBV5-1	ASSREETQY
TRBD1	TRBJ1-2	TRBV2	ASTQGANRNYGYT
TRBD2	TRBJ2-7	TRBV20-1	SAREERGFSYEQY
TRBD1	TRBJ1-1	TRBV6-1	ASSEDRELNTEAF
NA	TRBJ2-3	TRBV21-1	ASSPPESGGSTDTQY
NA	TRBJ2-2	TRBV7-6	ASSLPGGDSGELF